The 4 T cell receptor beta chains listed next were all sequenced from one sample in a study of CD8+ T cells in alopecia areata. Extracted RNA was reverse transcribed into cDNA, the sequencing template. Method: immunoSEQ multiplex PCR; TCRdb's copy keeps in-frame clones and lacks some. The sample has around 61,000 clones, under 55% seen once; the top ten hold about 18%. The sample consisted of CD8+ T cells sorted from blood, taken at week 0. The receptors stem from a human donor with alopecia areata.

This clone was picked up a small number of times. The chain employs TRBV7-2 and TRBJ2-1, with 10 positions matching TRBD2. The germline CDR1 and CDR2 sequences are SGHTA and FQGNSA. V dropped 6 bases and J dropped 2; count of bases not matched to a gene: 1. The length of the CDR3 is 14 residues. The CDR3 region has the DNA TGTGCCAGCAGTGGACTAGCGGCCTACAATGAGCAGTTCTTC. The encoded protein is CASSGLAAYNEQFF.

The V and J genes are TRBV5-1 and TRBJ2-7; D is unclear. The germline V gene encodes CDR1 SGHRS and CDR2 YFSETQ. CDR3 length: 16 residues. V lost 4 bases, J lost 0 bases, and 17 bases lay in between. For the CDR3, the DNA is TGCGCCAGCAGCGACCAAACCCGGGCCAGCTCCTACGAGCAGTACTTC. Translated: CASSDQTRASSYEQYF.

V usage is TRBV4-1 and J usage is TRBJ1-1; unclear D gene. The CDR3 is 13 amino acids. V lost 0 bases and J 10 bases, leaving 12 bases between the germline ends. Germline values: CDR1 MGHRA, CDR2 YSYEKL. CDR3: CASSQEGGNGAFF. In DNA form, the CDR3 reads TGCGCCAGCAGCCAAGAGGGAGGGAACGGAGCTTTCTTT.

The chain is built from TRBV29-1 and TRBJ2-7, with a weak D call TRBD1 (6 bases). Germline CDR1 and CDR2: SQVTM and ANQGSEA. The CDR3 length is 14 residues. V gave up 5 bases and J gave up 6 bases, with 20 bases separating them. CDR3 in DNA: TGCAGCGTTTATGGGGGCCCCAGCGTCGCCGAGCAGTACTTC. It specifies CSVYGGPSVAEQYF.